This TCR beta chain derives from a study of blood T cell repertoires in COVID-19 (TCRdb year 2020). Study-wide context: Samples covering the acute and convalescent phases of COVID-19 were provided by collaborators in the United States, Italy and Spain. HLA class I and class II types, where available, came from metadata supplied by the sample provider rather than from assay-based typing. The prospective study material was composed of cDNA or gDNA derived from T cells, B-cell-depleted T cells, or PBMCs. The dataset comprised deeply sampled blood TCRbeta repertoires from subjects exposed to, actively infected with, or recovered from COVID-19. Samples were obtained from the ongoing ImmuneRACE study (first 160 participants) and from 1,200 or so subjects provided by 6 global collaborators. The sample metadata nearly always contained a de-identified subject ID, COVID-19 status, age in years and sex. A freely available public database, intended as a resource for researchers studying the immune response to SARS-CoV-2, is where the repertoires were released. The study at large found these results: Clinical and demographic metadata were provided uncurated, with the amount varying by source and participant.

Points on this clone: What antigen it recognizes has not been identified. No much larger clone is present one base from it, and per-base qualities are unavailable.

The collaborating institutions used their own protocols to collect whole blood in K2EDTA tubes. For TCRbeta analysis, collaborator samples were shipped as frozen whole blood, as isolated PBMCs, or as DNA extracted from either sample type. TCRbeta CDR3 regions were amplified from genomic DNA by means of the immunoSEQ Assay, a bias-controlled multiplex PCR. The paper's data handling went like this. Nucleated cell counts per sample were estimated from amplification of reference gene primers within the assay. To quantify the absolute abundance of each unique TCRbeta CDR3 rearrangement, sequence reads were collapsed and filtered. For each sample, productive Simpson clonality was calculated as the square root of Simpson's diversity index over productive rearrangements. TCRdb carries this immuneACCESS record with in-frame sequences only. Its versions omit some clonotypes, under half of them owing to an unresolved V gene in the studies checked, with the rest unexplained. D and trimming come from the DNA, and the V and J calls and clone size come from that table. Here the sample has 80,000 to 100,000 clones; more than 60% occur a single time. The ten biggest clones cover about 15% of the sample.

The TCR originated in a human donor in a cohort sampled during active COVID-19. Sequenced input: peripheral blood.

CDR3 sequence: CASSLDRGLMNTEAFF. The DNA sequence is TGTGCCAGCAGCTTGGACAGGGGGCTTATGAACACTGAAGCTTTCTTT. The chain joins TRBV5-4 to TRBJ1-1; TRBD1 aligns with 9 central bases. CDR1 and CDR2 are drawn from the germline V gene (reference sequence): SGHNT, YYREEE. At the junction V is shortened by 0 bases and J by 0 bases; bases outside the gene matches: 3. The CDR3 has 16 amino acids, counting the end cysteine and phenylalanine. The DNA shown is the 48-base CDR3, in frame from base 1.